Included here is one TCR beta chain sequence, with context. Germline V gene sequence: CDR1 SGHTA, CDR2 FQGNSA. V lost 5 bases and J lost 3; bases outside the gene matches: 8. CDR3 length: 16 amino acids. This sample stems from a study of blood T cell repertoires in COVID-19. Study overall: The origin of the acute and convalescent COVID-19 samples was the United States, Italy and Spain.

Sequencing was performed with immunoSEQ multiplex PCR; in TCRdb, only in-frame clones are kept and a portion is missing. Counted here are approximately 300,000 clones, about 83% occurring once; the ten biggest clones make up roughly 1.6%. This receptor was obtained from a woman aged 45-65 years with acute or convalescent COVID-19. The J gene is TRBJ2-3, the V gene TRBV7-2, with 10 bases that match TRBD2. The sequenced sample was peripheral blood. CDR3 in DNA: TGTGCCAGCAGCCCGCAACTAGCGGGATCTACAGATACGCAGTATTTT. This codes for CASSPQLAGSTDTQYF.